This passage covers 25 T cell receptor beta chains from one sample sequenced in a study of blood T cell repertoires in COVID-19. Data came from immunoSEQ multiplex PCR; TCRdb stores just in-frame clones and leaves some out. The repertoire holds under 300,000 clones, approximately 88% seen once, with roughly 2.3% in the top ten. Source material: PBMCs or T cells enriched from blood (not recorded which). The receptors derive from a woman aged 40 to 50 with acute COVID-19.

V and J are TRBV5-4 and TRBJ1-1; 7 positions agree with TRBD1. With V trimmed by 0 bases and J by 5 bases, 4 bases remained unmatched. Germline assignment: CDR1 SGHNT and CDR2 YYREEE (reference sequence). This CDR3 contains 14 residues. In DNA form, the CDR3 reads TGTGCCAGCAGCTTGGGACAGGGTACGACTGAAGCTTTCTTT. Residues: CASSLGQGTTEAFF.

Written as DNA, the CDR3 is TGTGCCAGCAGCGTGCTAAGGACTAGCGGGGGATACAATGAGCAGTTCTTC. As protein: CASSVLRTSGGYNEQFF. V usage is TRBV5-4 and J usage is TRBJ2-1; 13 bases are shared with TRBD2. Germline CDR1 SGHNT, CDR2 YYREEE (reference sequence). With 4 bases clipped from V and 4 bases from J, the junction kept 8 bases outside the gene matches. The CDR3 runs to 17 residues.

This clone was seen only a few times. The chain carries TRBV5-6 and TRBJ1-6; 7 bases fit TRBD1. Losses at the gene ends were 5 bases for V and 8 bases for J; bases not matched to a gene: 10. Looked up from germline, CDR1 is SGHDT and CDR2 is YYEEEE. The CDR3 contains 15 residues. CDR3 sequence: CASRGTGTDYSPLHF. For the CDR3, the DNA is TGTGCCAGCAGGGGGACCGGGACAGATTATTCACCCCTCCACTTT.

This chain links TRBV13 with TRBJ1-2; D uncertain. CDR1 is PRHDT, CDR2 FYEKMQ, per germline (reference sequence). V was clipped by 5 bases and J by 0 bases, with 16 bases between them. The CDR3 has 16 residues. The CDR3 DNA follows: TGTGCCAGCAGCGGTCGGTCCGGTGGTGCTAACTATGGCTACACCTTC. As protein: CASSGRSGGANYGYTF. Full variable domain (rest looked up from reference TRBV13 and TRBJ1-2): AAGVIQSPRHLIKEKRETATLKCYPIPRHDTVYWYQQGPGQDPQFLISFYEKMQSDKGSIPDRFSAQQFSDYHSELNMSSLELGDSALYFCASSGRSGGANYGYTFGSGTRLTVV.

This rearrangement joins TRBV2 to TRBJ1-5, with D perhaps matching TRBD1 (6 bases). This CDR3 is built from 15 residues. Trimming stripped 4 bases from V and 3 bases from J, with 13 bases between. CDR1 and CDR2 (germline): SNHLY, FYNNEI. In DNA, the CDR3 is TGTGCCAGCAGTGCGGACGGGGGGCTCAATCAGCCCCAGCATTTT. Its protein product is CASSADGGLNQPQHF.

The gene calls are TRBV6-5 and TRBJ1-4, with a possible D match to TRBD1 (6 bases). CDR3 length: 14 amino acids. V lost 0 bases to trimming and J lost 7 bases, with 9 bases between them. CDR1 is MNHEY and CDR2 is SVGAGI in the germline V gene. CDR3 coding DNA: TGTGCCAGCAGTTACTCGGGGACATTTGAAAAACTGTTTTTT. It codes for CASSYSGTFEKLFF.

Here the CDR3 DNA reads TGTGCCAGCAGTTCCCTCCTCGGGCCGGGGGAGAACACTGAAGCTTTCTTT. Its protein is CASSSLLGPGENTEAFF. The V gene is TRBV27, the J gene TRBJ1-1; tentatively, D is TRBD1 (5 bases). The CDR3 has 17 amino acids. The V end lost 4 bases, the J end lost 1 base, and 19 bases lay between the germline ends. The germline V gene encodes CDR1 MNHEY and CDR2 SMNVEV (reference sequence).

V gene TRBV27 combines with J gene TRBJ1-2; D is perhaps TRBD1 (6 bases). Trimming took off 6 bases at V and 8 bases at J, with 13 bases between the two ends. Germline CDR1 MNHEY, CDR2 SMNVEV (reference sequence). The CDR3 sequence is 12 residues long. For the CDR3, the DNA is TGTGCCAGCAGCCCCACAGGGCAGGGCTACACCTTC. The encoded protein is CASSPTGQGYTF.

CDR3 protein: CASSFSGGWTGELFF. The DNA for the CDR3 is TGTGCCAGCAGCTTTAGCGGGGGTTGGACCGGGGAGCTGTTTTTT. V is TRBV7-2 and J is TRBJ2-2, with TRBD2 matching over 9 bases. The CDR3 consists of 15 residues. The trim removed 3 bases at V and 5 bases at J, leaving 4 bases unmatched. Germline lookup yields CDR1 SGHTA and CDR2 FQGNSA.

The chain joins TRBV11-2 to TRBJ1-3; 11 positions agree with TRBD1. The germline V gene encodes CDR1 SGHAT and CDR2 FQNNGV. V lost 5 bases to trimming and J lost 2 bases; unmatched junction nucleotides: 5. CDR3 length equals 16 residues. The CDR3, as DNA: TGTGCCAGCAGCCTGGGACAGGGGGTAGCTGGAAACACCATATATTTT. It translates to CASSLGQGVAGNTIYF.

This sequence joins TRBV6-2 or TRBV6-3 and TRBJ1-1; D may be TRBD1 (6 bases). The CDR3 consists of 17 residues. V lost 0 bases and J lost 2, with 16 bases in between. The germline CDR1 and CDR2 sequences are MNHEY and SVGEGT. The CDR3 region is CASSYSSTGQFNTEAFF. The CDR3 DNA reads TGTGCCAGCAGTTACTCGAGCACCGGACAGTTCAACACTGAAGCTTTCTTT.

The CDR3 here is CASSTRTGDPYEQYF. CDR3 coding DNA: TGTGCCAGCAGCACGCGGACAGGGGACCCCTACGAGCAGTACTTC. V is TRBV9 and J is TRBJ2-7; 9 nucleotides align to TRBD1. Germline CDR1 is SGDLS and CDR2 is YYNGEE. V shed 4 bases and J 2 bases; nucleotides not matched to a gene: 7. The CDR3 runs to 15 residues.

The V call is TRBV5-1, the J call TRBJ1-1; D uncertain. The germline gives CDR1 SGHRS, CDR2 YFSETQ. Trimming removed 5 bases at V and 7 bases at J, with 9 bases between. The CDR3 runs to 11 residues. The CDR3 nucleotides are TGCGCCAGCAGTCCCGGTGGTGAAGCTTTCTTT. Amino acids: CASSPGGEAFF.

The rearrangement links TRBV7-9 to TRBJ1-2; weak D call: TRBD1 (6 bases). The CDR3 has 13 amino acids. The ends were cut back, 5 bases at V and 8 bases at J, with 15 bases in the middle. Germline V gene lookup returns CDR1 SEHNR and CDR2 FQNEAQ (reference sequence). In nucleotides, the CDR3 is TGTGCCAGCAGCCTAGGACAGAGTGTAGGCTACACCTTC. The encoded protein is CASSLGQSVGYTF.

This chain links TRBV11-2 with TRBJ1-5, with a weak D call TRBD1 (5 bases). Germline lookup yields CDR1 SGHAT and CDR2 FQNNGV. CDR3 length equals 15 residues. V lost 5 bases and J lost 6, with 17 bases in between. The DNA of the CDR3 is TGTGCCAGCAGCGACCTTGGAGGGGTGAGTCAGCCCCAGCATTTT. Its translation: CASSDLGGVSQPQHF.

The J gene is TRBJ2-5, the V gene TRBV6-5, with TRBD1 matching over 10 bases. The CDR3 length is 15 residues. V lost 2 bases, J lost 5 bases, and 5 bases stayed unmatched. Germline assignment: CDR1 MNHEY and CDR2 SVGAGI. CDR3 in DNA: TGTGCCAGCAGTTACGGGACAGGGGAGGTGGAGACCCAGTACTTC. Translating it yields CASSYGTGEVETQYF.

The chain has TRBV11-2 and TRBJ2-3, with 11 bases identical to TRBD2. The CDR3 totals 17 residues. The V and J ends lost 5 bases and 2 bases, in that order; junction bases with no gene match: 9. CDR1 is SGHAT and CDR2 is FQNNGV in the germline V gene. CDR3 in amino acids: CASSEPTSGVYTDTQYF. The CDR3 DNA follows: TGTGCCAGCAGCGAGCCGACTAGCGGGGTTTACACAGATACGCAGTATTTT.

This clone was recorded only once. The CDR3 DNA reads as TGCGCCAGCAGTGGGGGCGGGGGCAATCAGCCCCAGCATTTT. The encoded protein is CASSGGGGNQPQHF. The chain joins TRBV10-2 to TRBJ1-5; TRBD1 might be the D (5 bases). Germline V gives CDR1 WSHSY, CDR2 SAAADI. Trimming pared 4 bases from V and 2 bases from J, leaving 9 bases between. The CDR3 is made up of 14 amino acids.

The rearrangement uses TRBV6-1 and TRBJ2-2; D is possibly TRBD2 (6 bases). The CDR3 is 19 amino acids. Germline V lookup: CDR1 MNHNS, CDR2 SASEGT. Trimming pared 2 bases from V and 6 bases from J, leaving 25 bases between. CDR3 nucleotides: TGTGCCAGCAGTGAATATTTAGTGGGCGGGGTTGGTGTCGCCGGGGAGCTGTTTTTT. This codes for CASSEYLVGGVGVAGELFF.

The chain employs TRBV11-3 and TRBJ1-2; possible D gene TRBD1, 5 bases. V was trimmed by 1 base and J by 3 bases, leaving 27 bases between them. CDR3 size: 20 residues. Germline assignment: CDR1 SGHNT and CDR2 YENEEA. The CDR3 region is CASSLAPRSRQTAPYYGYTF. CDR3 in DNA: TGTGCCAGCAGCTTAGCCCCAAGATCTCGACAGACAGCACCTTACTATGGCTACACCTTC. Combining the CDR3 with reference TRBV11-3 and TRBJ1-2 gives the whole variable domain EAGVVQSPRYKIIEKKQPVAFWCNPISGHNTLYWYLQNLGQGPELLIRYENEEAVDDSQLPKDRFSAERLKGVDSTLKIQPAELGDSAVYLCASSLAPRSRQTAPYYGYTFGSGTRLTVV.

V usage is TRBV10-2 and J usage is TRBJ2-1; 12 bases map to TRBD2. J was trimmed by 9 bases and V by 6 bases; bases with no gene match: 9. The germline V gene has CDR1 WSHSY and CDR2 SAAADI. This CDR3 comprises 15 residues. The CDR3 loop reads CASSVLAGGEGEQFF. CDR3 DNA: TGCGCCAGCAGCGTACTAGCGGGGGGAGAGGGTGAGCAGTTCTTC.

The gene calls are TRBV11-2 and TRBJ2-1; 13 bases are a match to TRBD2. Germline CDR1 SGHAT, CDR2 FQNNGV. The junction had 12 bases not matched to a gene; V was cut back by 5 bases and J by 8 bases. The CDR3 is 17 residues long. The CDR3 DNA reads TGTGCCAGCAGCAAGACTAGCGGGAGGTTGGAGGGGGATGAGCAGTTCTTC. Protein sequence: CASSKTSGRLEGDEQFF.

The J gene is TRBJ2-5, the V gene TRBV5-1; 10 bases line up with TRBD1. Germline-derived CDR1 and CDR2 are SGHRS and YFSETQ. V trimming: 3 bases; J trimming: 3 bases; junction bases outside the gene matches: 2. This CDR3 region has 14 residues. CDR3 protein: CASSYGTGEETQYF. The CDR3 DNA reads TGCGCCAGCAGCTATGGGACAGGGGAAGAGACCCAGTACTTC.

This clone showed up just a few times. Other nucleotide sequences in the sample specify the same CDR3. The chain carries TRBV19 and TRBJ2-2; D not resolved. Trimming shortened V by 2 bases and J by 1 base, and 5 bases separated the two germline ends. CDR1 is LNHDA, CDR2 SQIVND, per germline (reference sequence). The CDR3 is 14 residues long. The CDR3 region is CASSIRGNTGELFF. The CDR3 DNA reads TGTGCCAGTAGTATAAGAGGGAACACCGGGGAGCTGTTTTTT.

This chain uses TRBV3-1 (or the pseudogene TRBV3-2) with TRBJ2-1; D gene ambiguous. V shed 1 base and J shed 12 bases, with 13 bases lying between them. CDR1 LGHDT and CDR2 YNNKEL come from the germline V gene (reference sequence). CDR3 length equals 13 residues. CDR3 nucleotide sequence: TGTGCCAGCAGCCAAGGTAGAAATCCTGGGCAGTTCTTC. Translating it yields CASSQGRNPGQFF.